These 23 T cell receptor beta chains were all obtained from the same sample, sequenced in a study. Each CDR3 protein is one row after TCRdb ran MiXCR on the RT-PCR reads. Among about 680,000 distinct CDR3 sequences listed, approximately 14% were seen once. The sequenced sample was memory CD4+ T cells from blood. Receptors were obtained from a female donor in good health, serving as a healthy control.

This clonotype has a handful of counts. This rearrangement joins TRBV2 to TRBJ2-3; 10 bases are shared with TRBD2. The CDR3 runs 15 residues. Germline lookup yields CDR1 SNHLY and CDR2 FYNNEI. V shed 7 bases and J 4 bases; nucleotides not matched to a gene: 8. CDR3 sequence: CASTRIAGGPDTQYF. In nucleotides, the CDR3 is TGTGCCAGCACTCGGATAGCGGGAGGTCCAGATACGCAGTATTTT.

The V gene is TRBV7-3, the J gene TRBJ2-5; D might be TRBD1 (6 bases). Trimming removed 1 base from V and 1 base from J, with 16 bases in between. This CDR3 has 17 residues. Germline assignment: CDR1 SGHTA and CDR2 FQGTGA. CDR3 sequence: CASSLRGGPVSQETQYF. The DNA of the CDR3 is TGTGCCAGCAGCTTAAGAGGGGGACCCGTATCCCAAGAGACCCAGTACTTC.

A few counts support this clonotype. The chain links TRBV24-1 to TRBJ1-3; 7 bases match TRBD1. The CDR3 sequence is 15 residues long. Germline CDR1 KGHDR, CDR2 SFDVKD. V was clipped by 4 bases and J by 0 bases; unmatched bases: 2. CDR3 bases: TGTGCCACCAGTGAGGGACAGAGCTCTGGAAACACCATATATTTT. Translation gives CATSEGQSSGNTIYF.

V usage is TRBV24-1 and J usage is TRBJ2-6, with D possibly being TRBD2 (5 bases). The CDR3 sequence is 16 residues long. Trimming cost V 6 bases and J 0 bases, with 11 bases left between them. In germline, CDR1 is KGHDR, CDR2 SFDVKD. CDR3 nucleotides: TGTGCCACCAGTAAGGGCGGGCCCTCTGGGGCCAACGTCCTGACTTTC. This gives the protein CATSKGGPSGANVLTF.

This clonotype was counted between two and nine times. This chain joins TRBV27 and TRBJ2-1; the match to TRBD1 covers 9 bases. Germline V gives CDR1 MNHEY, CDR2 SMNVEV (reference sequence). V was pared by 6 bases and J by 5 bases, with 8 bases of the junction left unmatched. CDR3 length: 15 residues. CDR3 protein: CASSPWGQGDNEQFF. DNA for the CDR3: TGTGCCAGCAGCCCTTGGGGACAGGGTGACAATGAGCAGTTCTTC.

This sequence joins TRBV5-1 and TRBJ2-7, with a possible D match to TRBD1 (5 bases). Trimming pared 4 bases from V and 2 bases from J, leaving 13 bases between. The CDR3 loop spans 14 amino acids. The V gene's germline CDR1 is SGHRS and CDR2 YFSETQ. In DNA form, the CDR3 reads TGCGCCAGCAGCCCCTCTCGACAGACCTACGAGCAGTACTTC. Translation gives CASSPSRQTYEQYF.

In the case of this clonotype: This could be a read error, since a much larger clone is one nucleotide away. The chain carries TRBV6-5 and TRBJ2-5, with no clear D. Trimming left V 0 bases short and J 1 base short, with 12 bases between. Germline V lookup: CDR1 MNHEY, CDR2 SVGAGI. The CDR3 has 16 residues. The CDR3, as DNA: TGTGCCAGCAGTTACTCGTTCAGGACCTTCCAAGAGACCCAGTACTTC. This translates into CASSYSFRTFQETQYF.

A few counts support this clonotype. The rearrangement links TRBV20-1 to TRBJ2-3; the match to TRBD1 covers 7 bases. Germline V gene sequence: CDR1 DFQATT, CDR2 SNEGSKA (reference sequence). V trimming: 5 bases; J trimming: 3 bases; junction bases outside the gene matches: 2. The CDR3 length is 12 residues. CDR3 residues: CSAPDRTDTQYF. In nucleotides, the CDR3 is TGCAGTGCTCCGGACAGGACAGATACGCAGTATTTT.

CDR3 DNA sequence: TGCAGTGCTAGAAAAGATGGAGGGTTATCCCCCTACGAGCAGTACTTC. It translates to CSARKDGGLSPYEQYF. The chain is built from TRBV20-1 and TRBJ2-7; D might be TRBD2 (6 bases). The CDR3 contains 16 residues. V lost 2 bases and J lost 2, with 19 bases in between. Germline V gives CDR1 DFQATT, CDR2 SNEGSKA (reference sequence).

This clonotype was counted only a few times. The chain links TRBV6-6 to TRBJ1-6, with D hard to call. The CDR3 is made up of 14 amino acids. In germline, CDR1 is MNHNY, CDR2 SVGAGI (reference sequence). The CDR3 nucleotides are TGTGCAGTTAGACCCGGGCCCCCGGGGTCACCCCTCCACTTT. Its protein is CAVRPGPPGSPLHF.

The rearrangement uses TRBV5-5 and TRBJ1-5, with TRBD1 identical over 9 bases. Unmatched junction bases numbered 10, after V lost 1 base and J lost 11 bases. Germline CDR1 is SGHKS and CDR2 is YYEKEE (reference sequence). The CDR3 consists of 15 residues. The DNA of the CDR3 is TGTGCCAGCAGCTTGCACGGACAGGGGTTCGAGTCCCAGCATTTT. It translates to CASSLHGQGFESQHF.

This clonotype was seen a handful of times. The rearrangement joins TRBV20-1 to TRBJ1-1; TRBD1 might be the D (5 bases). The CDR3 totals 12 residues. The germline gives CDR1 DFQATT, CDR2 SNEGSKA (reference sequence). The CDR3 coding sequence is TGCAGCCCAGGACCCTCAGGCGGGGGAGCTTTCTTT. Translating gives CSPGPSGGGAFF.

This clonotype came up a few times. The rearrangement links TRBV7-2 to TRBJ1-6, with 7 nucleotides matching TRBD1. This CDR3 has 15 amino acids. Germline V gives CDR1 SGHTA, CDR2 FQGNSA. V lost 1 base and J lost 9; bases outside the gene matches: 6. The DNA of the CDR3 is TGTGCCAGCAGCTTAGGGCAGGGGGGGACTTCACCCCTCCACTTT. This translates into CASSLGQGGTSPLHF.

This clonotype was observed many times. A read error may produce the germline difference seen at one junction end. The chain joins TRBV7-7 to TRBJ2-3, with TRBD2 matching 9 bases. This CDR3 has 14 amino acids. Germline CDR1 SSHAT, CDR2 FNYEAQ (reference sequence). CDR3: CASSPGTSNPAQYF. DNA of the CDR3: TGTGCTAGCAGCCCCGGGACTAGCAACCCTGCGCAGTATTTT.

The table lists this clonotype with a few counts. The V gene is TRBV20-1, the J gene TRBJ2-4; possibly TRBD1 for D (6 bases). V lost 3 bases and J lost 0, with 15 bases in between. Germline loops: CDR1 DFQATT, CDR2 SNEGSKA (reference sequence). The length of the CDR3 is 16 residues. DNA for the CDR3: TGCAGTGCTAGCCCAACCGGGACACAAGCCAAAAACATTCAGTACTTC. Translated, it gives CSASPTGTQAKNIQYF.

This clonotype was recorded a few times. The gene calls are TRBV5-1 and TRBJ1-1; D gene unclear. CDR3 length equals 14 residues. V was shortened by 4 bases and J by 1 base, with 11 bases between the two germline ends. CDR1 and CDR2 from the germline V gene are SGHRS and YFSETQ. CDR3 sequence reads: CASSPDPANTEAFF. Written as DNA, the CDR3 is TGCGCCAGCAGCCCGGACCCAGCGAACACTGAAGCTTTCTTT.

The rearrangement joins TRBV5-4 to TRBJ2-4; perhaps TRBD1 as D (6 bases). This CDR3 contains 14 residues. Germline V gene data show CDR1 as SGHNT and CDR2 as YYREEE (reference sequence). The V and J ends lost 1 base and 9 bases respectively, with 14 bases between them. The CDR3: CASSLWQGKGIQYF. Written as DNA, the CDR3 is TGTGCCAGCAGCTTGTGGCAGGGGAAGGGCATTCAGTACTTC.

This clonotype has more than one count but fewer than ten. The chain joins TRBV29-1 to TRBJ2-5; 12 bases are a match to TRBD1. CDR3 length equals 13 residues. Germline V gives CDR1 SQVTM, CDR2 ANQGSEA. J gave up 4 bases and V 8 bases, and 5 bases lay outside the gene matches. The CDR3 region has the DNA TGCAGCCAAGGGACAGGGGGCTTAGAGACCCAGTACTTC. Translation gives CSQGTGGLETQYF.

This clonotype has at least ten counts. CDR3 sequence: CASRRLYNEQFF. DNA of the CDR3: TGTGCCAGCAGGCGACTGTACAATGAGCAGTTCTTC. The chain joins TRBV6-1 to TRBJ2-1, with D uncertain. Per the germline V gene, CDR1 is MNHNS and CDR2 is SASEGT. Trimming pared 6 bases from V and 4 bases from J, leaving 7 bases between. There are 12 residues in the CDR3.

This clonotype was observed a handful of times. V gene TRBV5-1 combines with J gene TRBJ2-7, with TRBD1 matching over 10 bases. J gave up 5 bases and V 3 bases, and 5 bases lay outside the gene matches. Germline assignment: CDR1 SGHRS and CDR2 YFSETQ. CDR3 length: 14 amino acids. The CDR3 bases are TGCGCCAGCAGCTCGGGGACAGGGGTCAACGAGCAGTACTTC. This gives the protein CASSSGTGVNEQYF.

This sequence joins TRBV5-4 and TRBJ2-2, with a possible D match to TRBD2 (6 bases). CDR3 size: 15 residues. Germline-derived CDR1 and CDR2 are SGHNT and YYREEE (reference sequence). The V gene lost 4 bases and the J gene lost 4 bases, with 14 bases spanning the gap. The CDR3 DNA reads TGTGCCAGCAGCACCCCGACTAGTTTCACCGGGGAGCTGTTTTTT. It translates to CASSTPTSFTGELFF.

The CDR3 reads CASRIDGTETQPQHF. The CDR3 nucleotides read TGCGCCAGCAGGATTGACGGGACAGAAACTCAGCCCCAGCATTTT. This chain uses TRBV10-2 with TRBJ1-5; 7 bases align to TRBD1. CDR1 is WSHSY and CDR2 is SAAADI in the germline V gene. V gave up 6 bases and J gave up 6 bases; unmatched junction bases: 11. This CDR3 is built from 15 residues.

This sequence joins TRBV29-1 and TRBJ2-3, with D perhaps assigned TRBD1 or TRBD2 (6 bases each). The CDR3 length is 12 residues. CDR1 is SQVTM and CDR2 is ANQGSEA in the germline V gene. The germline V and J ends were trimmed by 7 bases and 6 bases, with 14 bases remaining between them. CDR3 sequence reads: CSARRGADTQYF. The DNA for the CDR3 is TGCAGCGCCAGAAGGGGGGCCGATACGCAGTATTTT.